This T cell receptor beta chain was recorded in a study of lymphopenia after photon versus proton radiotherapy. Germline V gene lookup returns CDR1 SGHAT and CDR2 FQNNGV. This CDR3 has 14 amino acids. Trimming at V came to 1 base and at J to 4 bases, leaving 2 bases not matched to a gene. Profiled with immunoSEQ multiplex PCR; TCRdb holds only in-frame clones, not every one. The data contain around 16,000 clones, approximately 86% of them singletons. The specimen was peripheral blood, collected from a patient treated with proton-based radiotherapy. The chain combines TRBV11-2 with TRBJ2-7; 9 nucleotides align to TRBD2. The source of this sequence is a woman aged 55-69 years with cholangiocarcinoma. Some clones in this sample may be carry-over from other donors' samples. CDR3 bases: TGTGCCAGCAGCTTAGGAGCGGGAGGTTACGAGCAGTACTTC. Protein sequence: CASSLGAGGYEQYF.